This TCR beta chain was recorded in a study of radiation and T cells in renal cell carcinoma. Time point meaning: baseline pretreatment blood. Stated treatment: 15 Gy SBRT to primary tumor, nephrectomy 4 weeks later. The CDR3 has 14 residues. CDR1 is MDHEN, CDR2 SYDVKM, per germline. The V end lost 2 bases, the J end lost 1 base, and 8 bases lay between the germline ends. The data were produced by immunoSEQ multiplex PCR, yet TCRdb's version contains in-frame clones alone and is incomplete. The sample lists approximately 120,000 clones, around 83% occurring once. Here the sequenced sample was blood, taken from a patient whose treatment included radiotherapy and nephrectomy. The rearrangement joins TRBV28 to TRBJ1-2, with no clear D. The TCR sequence derives from a woman aged 60 to 75 with renal cell carcinoma. This CDR3 is CASSLGDLNYGYTF. For the CDR3, the DNA is TGTGCCAGCAGTTTAGGAGACCTTAACTATGGCTACACCTTC.